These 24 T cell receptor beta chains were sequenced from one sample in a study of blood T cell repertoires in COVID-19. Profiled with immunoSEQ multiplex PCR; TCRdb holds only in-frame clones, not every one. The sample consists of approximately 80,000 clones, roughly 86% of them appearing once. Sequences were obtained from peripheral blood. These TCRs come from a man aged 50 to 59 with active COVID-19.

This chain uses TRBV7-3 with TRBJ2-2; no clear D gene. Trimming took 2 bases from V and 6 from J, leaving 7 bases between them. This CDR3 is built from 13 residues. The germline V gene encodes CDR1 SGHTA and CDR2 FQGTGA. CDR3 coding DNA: TGTGCCAGCAGCTTAGCGGTGGCCGGGGAGCTGTTTTTT. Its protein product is CASSLAVAGELFF.

This chain's CDR3 is CASSWTGPTEAFF. CDR3 coding DNA: TGTGCCAGCAGCTGGACAGGACCCACTGAAGCTTTCTTT. J is TRBJ1-1 and V is TRBV28; 7 nucleotides agree with TRBD1. Germline CDR1 and CDR2: MDHEN and SYDVKM. This CDR3 region has 13 residues. J lost 4 bases, V lost 6 bases, and 5 bases had no gene match.

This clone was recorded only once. The CDR3 coding sequence is TGTGCCAGCAGCTTAACAAGGGGCGACGAGCAGTACTTC. As protein: CASSLTRGDEQYF. V gene TRBV7-3 combines with J gene TRBJ2-7, with D possibly matching TRBD1 (5 bases). This CDR3 spans 13 amino acids. Trimming cost V 0 bases and J 5 bases, with 8 bases left between them. CDR1 and CDR2 from the germline V gene are SGHTA and FQGTGA. The whole variable domain, filled in from reference TRBV7-3 and TRBJ2-7, reads GAGVSQTPSNKVTEKGKYVELRCDPISGHTALYWYRQSLGQGPEFLIYFQGTGAADDSGLPNDRFFAVRPEGSVSTLKIQRTERGDSAVYLCASSLTRGDEQYFGPGTRLTVT.

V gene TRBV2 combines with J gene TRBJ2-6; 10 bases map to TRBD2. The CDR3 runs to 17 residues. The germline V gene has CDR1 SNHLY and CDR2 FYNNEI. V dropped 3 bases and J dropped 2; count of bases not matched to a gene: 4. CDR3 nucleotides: TGTGCCAGCAGTGACCCTAGCGGGGGCCCTGGGGCCAACGTCCTGACTTTC. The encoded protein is CASSDPSGGPGANVLTF.

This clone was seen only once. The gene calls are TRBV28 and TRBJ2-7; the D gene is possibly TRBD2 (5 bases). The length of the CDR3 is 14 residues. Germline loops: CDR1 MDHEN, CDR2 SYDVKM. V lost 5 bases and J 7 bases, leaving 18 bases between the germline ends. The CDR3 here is CASSPTEPTGEQYF. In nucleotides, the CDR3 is TGTGCCAGCAGTCCAACAGAGCCTACGGGGGAGCAGTACTTC.

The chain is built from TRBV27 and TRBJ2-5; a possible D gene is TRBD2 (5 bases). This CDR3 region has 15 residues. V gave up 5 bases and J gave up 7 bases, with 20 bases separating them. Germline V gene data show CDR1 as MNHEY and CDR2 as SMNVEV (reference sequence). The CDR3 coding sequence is TGTGCCAGCAGTGCTACCGGGAAATCCGTGGCGACCCAGTACTTC. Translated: CASSATGKSVATQYF.

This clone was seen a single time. The CDR3 nucleotides read TGTGCCACCAGCAGAGTAGGACAGGGGTTATGGGAGACCCAGTACTTC. Translation: CATSRVGQGLWETQYF. The chain has TRBV15 and TRBJ2-5, with 9 positions matching TRBD1. V dropped 1 base and J dropped 5; count of bases not matched to a gene: 8. CDR1 and CDR2 (germline): LNHNV, YYDKDF (reference sequence). CDR3 length: 16 residues.

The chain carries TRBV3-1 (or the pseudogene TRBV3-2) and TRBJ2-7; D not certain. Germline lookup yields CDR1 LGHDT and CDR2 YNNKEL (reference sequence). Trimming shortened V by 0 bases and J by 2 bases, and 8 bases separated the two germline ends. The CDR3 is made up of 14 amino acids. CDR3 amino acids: CASSQDNPAYEQYF. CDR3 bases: TGTGCCAGCAGCCAAGACAACCCAGCCTACGAGCAGTACTTC.

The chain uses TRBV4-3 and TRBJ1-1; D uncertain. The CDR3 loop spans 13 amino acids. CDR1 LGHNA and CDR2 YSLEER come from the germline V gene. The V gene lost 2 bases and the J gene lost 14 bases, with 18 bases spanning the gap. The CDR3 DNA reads TGCGCCAGCAGCCAAAGCGGGCGTCAGACAACCTTCTTT. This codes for CASSQSGRQTTFF.

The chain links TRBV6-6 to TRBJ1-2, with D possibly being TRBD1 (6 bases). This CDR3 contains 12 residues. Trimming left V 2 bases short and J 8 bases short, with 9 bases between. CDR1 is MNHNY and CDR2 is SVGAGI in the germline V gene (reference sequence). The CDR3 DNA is TGTGCCAGCAGTTACGGGGGCGAAGGCTACACCTTC. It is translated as CASSYGGEGYTF.

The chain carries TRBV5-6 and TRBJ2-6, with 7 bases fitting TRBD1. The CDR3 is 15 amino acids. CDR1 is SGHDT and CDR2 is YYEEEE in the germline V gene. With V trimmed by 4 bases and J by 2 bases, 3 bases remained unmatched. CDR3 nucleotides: TGTGCCAGCAGCGAACAGGGGACTGGGGCCAACGTCCTGACTTTC. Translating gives CASSEQGTGANVLTF.

This CDR3 is CASSLLNGEQFF. CDR3 bases: TGTGCCAGCAGTTTGTTAAACGGTGAGCAGTTCTTC. The chain uses TRBV27 and TRBJ2-1; D is uncertain. Germline CDR1 reads MNHEY; CDR2 reads SMNVEV (reference sequence). The CDR3 sequence is 12 residues long. The germline V and J ends were trimmed by 3 bases and 9 bases, with 9 bases remaining between them.

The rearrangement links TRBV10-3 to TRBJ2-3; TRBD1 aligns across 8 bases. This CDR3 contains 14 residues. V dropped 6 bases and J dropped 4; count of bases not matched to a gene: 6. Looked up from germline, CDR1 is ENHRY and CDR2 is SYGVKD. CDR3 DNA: TGTGCCATCAGCGACAGGGGATCGCCAGATACGCAGTATTTT. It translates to CAISDRGSPDTQYF.

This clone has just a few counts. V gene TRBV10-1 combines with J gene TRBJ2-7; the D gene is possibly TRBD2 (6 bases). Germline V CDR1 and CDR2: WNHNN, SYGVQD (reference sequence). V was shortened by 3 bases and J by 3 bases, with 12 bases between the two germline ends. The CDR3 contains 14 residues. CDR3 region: CASSEGRGGYEQYF. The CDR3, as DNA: TGCGCCAGCAGTGAAGGGCGGGGCGGCTACGAGCAGTACTTC.

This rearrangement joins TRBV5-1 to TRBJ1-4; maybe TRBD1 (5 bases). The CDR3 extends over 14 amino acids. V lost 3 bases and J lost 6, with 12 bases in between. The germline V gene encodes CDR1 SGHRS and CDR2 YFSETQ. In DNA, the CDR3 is TGCGCCAGCAGCTCCGGCAGGGCCGATGAAAAACTGTTTTTT. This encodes CASSSGRADEKLFF.

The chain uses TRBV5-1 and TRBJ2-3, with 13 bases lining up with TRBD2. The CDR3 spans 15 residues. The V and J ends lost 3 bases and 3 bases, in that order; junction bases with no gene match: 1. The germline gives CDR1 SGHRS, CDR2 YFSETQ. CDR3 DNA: TGCGCCAGCAGCTGGACTAGCGGGGGAACAGATACGCAGTATTTT. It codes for CASSWTSGGTDTQYF.

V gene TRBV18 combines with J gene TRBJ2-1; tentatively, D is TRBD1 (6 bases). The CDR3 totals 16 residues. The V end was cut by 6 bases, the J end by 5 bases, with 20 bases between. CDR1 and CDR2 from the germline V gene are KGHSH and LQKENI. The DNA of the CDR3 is TGTGCCAGCTCCCGAAGGGGGAGTGGGACGGACAATGAGCAGTTCTTC. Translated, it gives CASSRRGSGTDNEQFF.

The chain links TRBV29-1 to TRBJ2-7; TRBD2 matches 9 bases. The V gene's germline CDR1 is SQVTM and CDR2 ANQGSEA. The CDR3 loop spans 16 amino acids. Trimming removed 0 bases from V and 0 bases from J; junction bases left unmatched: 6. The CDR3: CSVEDGLSGSSYEQYF. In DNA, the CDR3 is TGCAGCGTTGAAGACGGGCTTAGCGGGAGCTCCTACGAGCAGTACTTC.

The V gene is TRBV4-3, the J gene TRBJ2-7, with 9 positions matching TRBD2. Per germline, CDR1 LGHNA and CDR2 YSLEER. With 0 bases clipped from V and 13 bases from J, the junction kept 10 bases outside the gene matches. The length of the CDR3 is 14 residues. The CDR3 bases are TGCGCCAGCAGCCAAGACCAAAATAGCGGGAGACACTACTTC. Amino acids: CASSQDQNSGRHYF.

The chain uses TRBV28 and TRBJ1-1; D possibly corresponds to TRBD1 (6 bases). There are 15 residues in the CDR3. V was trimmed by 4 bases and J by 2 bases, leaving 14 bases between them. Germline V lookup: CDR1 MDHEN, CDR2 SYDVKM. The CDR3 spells CASSSLGTLNTEAFF. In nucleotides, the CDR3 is TGTGCCAGCAGTTCCCTCGGGACACTTAACACTGAAGCTTTCTTT.

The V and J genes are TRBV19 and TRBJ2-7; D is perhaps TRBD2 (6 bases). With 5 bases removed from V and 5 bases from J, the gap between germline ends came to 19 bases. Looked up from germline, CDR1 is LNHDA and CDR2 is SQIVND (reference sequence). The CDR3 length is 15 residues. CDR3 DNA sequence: TGTGCCAGTAGTTCCCTAAAGACTGGCGGGGACGAGCAGTACTTC. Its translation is CASSSLKTGGDEQYF.

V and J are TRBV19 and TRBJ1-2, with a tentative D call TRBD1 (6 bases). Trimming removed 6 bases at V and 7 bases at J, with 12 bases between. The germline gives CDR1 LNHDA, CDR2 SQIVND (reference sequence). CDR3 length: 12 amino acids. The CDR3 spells CASSTGYSGYTF. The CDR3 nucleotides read TGTGCCAGTAGCACAGGGTATAGTGGCTACACCTTC.

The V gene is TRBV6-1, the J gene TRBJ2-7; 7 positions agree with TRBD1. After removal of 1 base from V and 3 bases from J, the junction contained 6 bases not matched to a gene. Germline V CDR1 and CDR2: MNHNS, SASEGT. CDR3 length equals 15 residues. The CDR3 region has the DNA TGTGCCAGCAGTGAAGGGGACAGTCAGGGCTACGAGCAGTACTTC. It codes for CASSEGDSQGYEQYF.

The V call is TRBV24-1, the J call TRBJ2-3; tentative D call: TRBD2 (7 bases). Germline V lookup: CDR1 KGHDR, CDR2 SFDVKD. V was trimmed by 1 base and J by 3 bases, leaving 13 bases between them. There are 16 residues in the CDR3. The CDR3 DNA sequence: TGTGCCACCAGTGATTTAGGGGGGAGGGGAACAGATACGCAGTATTTT. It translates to CATSDLGGRGTDTQYF.